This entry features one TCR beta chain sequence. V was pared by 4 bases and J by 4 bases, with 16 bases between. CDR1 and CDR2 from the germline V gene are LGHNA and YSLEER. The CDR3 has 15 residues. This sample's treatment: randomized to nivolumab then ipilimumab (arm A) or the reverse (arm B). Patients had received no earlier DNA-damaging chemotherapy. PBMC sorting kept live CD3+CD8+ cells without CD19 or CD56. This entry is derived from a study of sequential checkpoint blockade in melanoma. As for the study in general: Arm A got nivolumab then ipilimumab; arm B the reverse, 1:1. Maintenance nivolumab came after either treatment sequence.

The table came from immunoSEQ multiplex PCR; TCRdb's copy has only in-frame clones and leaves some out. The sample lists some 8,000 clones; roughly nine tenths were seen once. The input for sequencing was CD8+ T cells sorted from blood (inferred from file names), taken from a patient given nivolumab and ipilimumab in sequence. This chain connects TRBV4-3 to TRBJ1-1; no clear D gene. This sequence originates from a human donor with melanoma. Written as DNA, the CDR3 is TGCGCCAGCAGCCGAGAGTTAGGAGTGATCACTGAAGCTTTCTTT. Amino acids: CASSRELGVITEAFF.